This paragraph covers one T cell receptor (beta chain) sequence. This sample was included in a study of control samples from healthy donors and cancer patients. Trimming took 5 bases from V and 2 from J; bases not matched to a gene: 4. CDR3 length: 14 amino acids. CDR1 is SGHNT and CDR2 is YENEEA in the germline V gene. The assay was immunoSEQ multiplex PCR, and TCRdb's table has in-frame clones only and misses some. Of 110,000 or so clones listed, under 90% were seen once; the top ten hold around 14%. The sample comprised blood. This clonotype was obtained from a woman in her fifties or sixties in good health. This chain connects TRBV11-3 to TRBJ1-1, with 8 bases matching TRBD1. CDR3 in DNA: TGTGCCAGCAGCCCTGGACAGGGCAACACTGAAGCTTTCTTT. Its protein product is CASSPGQGNTEAFF.